The following is a T cell receptor beta chain sequence with its context. The data originate from a study of blood T cell repertoires in COVID-19. About the research overall: Italy, Spain and the United States were the sources of the convalescent and acute COVID-19 samples.

CDR3 length equals 19 residues. Germline V CDR1 and CDR2: SGHTA, FQGNSA. The V segment lost 4 bases and the J segment 0 bases; nucleotides outside the gene matches: 11. TCRdb keeps only in-frame clones here, not all; method: immunoSEQ multiplex PCR. This table has about 160,000 clones, about 80% appearing once. The chain is built from TRBV7-2 and TRBJ2-1; TRBD2 matches 11 bases. Sequencing was performed on peripheral blood. The receptor was derived from a woman older than 75 with acute or convalescent COVID-19. CDR3 loop: CASSYPTSGGPSSYNEQFF. CDR3 sequence (DNA): TGTGCCAGCAGCTATCCAACTAGCGGGGGCCCCAGCTCCTACAATGAGCAGTTCTTC.